The entry that follows covers one TCR beta chain sequence. This sample was included in a study of blood T cell repertoires in COVID-19. Sequencing used immunoSEQ multiplex PCR; TCRdb keeps in-frame clones, though not all of them. The table lists under 200,000 clones, 84% of them singletons. Trimming pared 4 bases from V and 1 base from J, leaving 11 bases between. The CDR3 covers 14 residues. Germline loops: CDR1 SGDLS, CDR2 YYNGEE. Sample: peripheral blood. This clonotype was obtained from a woman in her seventies with COVID-19, enrolled during active disease. The chain links TRBV9 to TRBJ1-1; D may be TRBD1 (6 bases). The CDR3 coding sequence is TGTGCCAGCAGCCTGGTGGGGGCGAACACTGAAGCTTTCTTT. This encodes CASSLVGANTEAFF.